This is a list of T cell receptor beta chains from one sample in a study of graft-versus-host responses after intestinal transplantation. Generated by immunoSEQ multiplex PCR, the TCRdb table keeps only in-frame clones and is missing some. The sample has about 59,000 clones; around 92% are singletons. What these receptors recognize is not known. The specimen comprised unstimulated CD4+ T cells sorted from spleen or lymph node cells, sampled before transplant. These receptors were taken from a human donor who was the organ donor for an intestinal transplant. CDR3s include the opening cysteine and the closing phenylalanine or tryptophan. D genes are given only for firm matches. Not every row has a clone size; where given, it reads once, few, many or a size class.

j_gene: TRBJ1-2; len: 17; abundance: once; d_gene: -; v_gene: TRBV23-1; CDR3nt: TGCGCCAGCAGTCTACAACCGCTCAACAGGGTCGGCAATGGCTACACCTTC; CDR3aa: CASSLQPLNRVGNGYTF
j_gene: TRBJ1-4; len: 16; abundance: -; d_gene: -; v_gene: TRBV7-2; CDR3nt: TGTGCCAGCAGCCCTACGAAGAAAGGCCCGGGGGGGAAACTGTTTTTT; CDR3aa: CASSPTKKGPGGKLFF
j_gene: TRBJ2-5; len: 12; abundance: -; d_gene: -; v_gene: TRBV6-5; CDR3nt: TGTGCCAGCAGTTTAACGGGAGAGACCCAGTACTTC; CDR3aa: CASSLTGETQYF
j_gene: TRBJ1-4; len: 14; abundance: -; d_gene: -; v_gene: TRBV10-3; CDR3nt: TGTGCCATCAGGGACGAGGGTGCGAGTGAAAAACTGTTTTTT; CDR3aa: CAIRDEGASEKLFF
j_gene: TRBJ2-3; len: 14; abundance: -; d_gene: -; v_gene: TRBV5-1; CDR3nt: TGCGCCAGCAGCTTGTCCGGGTCCGTAGGTACGCAGTATTTT; CDR3aa: CASSLSGSVGTQYF
j_gene: TRBJ1-3; len: 14; abundance: few; d_gene: -; v_gene: TRBV6-5; CDR3nt: TGTGCCAGCAGTCAACAGTGGGCTGGAAACACCATATATTTT; CDR3aa: CASSQQWAGNTIYF
j_gene: TRBJ2-7; len: 13; abundance: once; d_gene: -; v_gene: TRBV5-1; CDR3nt: TGCGCCAGCAGCTTGGGTGGTTACTACGAGCAGTACTTC; CDR3aa: CASSLGGYYEQYF
j_gene: TRBJ2-5; len: 14; abundance: -; d_gene: TRBD1; v_gene: TRBV10-3; CDR3nt: TGTGCCATCAGTGAGGTGGACAGGGCAAAAGAGCAGTACTTC; CDR3aa: CAISEVDRAKEQYF
j_gene: TRBJ2-7; len: 14; abundance: -; d_gene: -; v_gene: TRBV7-2; CDR3nt: TGTGCCAGCAGCCACCCGGGCCCCCTCTACGAGCAGTACTTC; CDR3aa: CASSHPGPLYEQYF
j_gene: TRBJ2-7; len: 16; abundance: -; d_gene: TRBD2; v_gene: TRBV6-5; CDR3nt: TGTGCCAGCAGTTACACTGGGCTAGCGGGGGACTACGAGCAGTACTTC; CDR3aa: CASSYTGLAGDYEQYF
j_gene: TRBJ2-7; len: 14; abundance: -; d_gene: -; v_gene: TRBV4-3; CDR3nt: TGCGCCAGCAGCCAAGACGTGAGCGGGTACGAGCAGTACTTC; CDR3aa: CASSQDVSGYEQYF
j_gene: TRBJ1-6; len: 16; abundance: once; d_gene: -; v_gene: TRBV4-2; CDR3nt: TGTGCCAGCAGCCCGAGGGTGGACTCCTATAATTCACCCCTCCACTTT; CDR3aa: CASSPRVDSYNSPLHF
j_gene: TRBJ2-7; len: 16; abundance: -; d_gene: -; v_gene: TRBV18; CDR3nt: TGTGCCAGCTCACCTCGTTTAAATAAGGGGCACGCCGAGCAGTACTTC; CDR3aa: CASSPRLNKGHAEQYF
j_gene: TRBJ1-1; len: 14; abundance: -; d_gene: -; v_gene: TRBV7-6; CDR3nt: TGTGCCAGCAGCTTAGGATTGATCGTGACTGAAGCTTTCTTT; CDR3aa: CASSLGLIVTEAFF
j_gene: TRBJ1-2; len: 15; abundance: -; d_gene: -; v_gene: TRBV4-1; CDR3nt: TGCGCCAGCAGCCTTGTTGGGGCGGTCAACTATGGCTACACCTTC; CDR3aa: CASSLVGAVNYGYTF
j_gene: TRBJ1-1; len: 12; abundance: -; d_gene: -; v_gene: TRBV7-8; CDR3nt: TGTGCCAGCAGCTTTCAGAACACTGAAGCTTTCTTT; CDR3aa: CASSFQNTEAFF
j_gene: TRBJ2-7; len: 16; abundance: -; d_gene: -; v_gene: TRBV6-4; CDR3nt: TGTGCCAGCAGTGACACTAGGGACTGCAGAACCTACGAGCAGTACTTC; CDR3aa: CASSDTRDCRTYEQYF
j_gene: TRBJ1-1; len: 13; abundance: -; d_gene: -; v_gene: TRBV5-1; CDR3nt: TGCGCCAGCAGCCCTTTATCAGGGACTGAAGCTTTCTTT; CDR3aa: CASSPLSGTEAFF
j_gene: TRBJ2-7; len: 12; abundance: -; d_gene: -; v_gene: TRBV7-2; CDR3nt: TGTGCCAGCAGCTTCCCCTCCTACGAGCAGTACTTC; CDR3aa: CASSFPSYEQYF
j_gene: TRBJ2-1; len: 18; abundance: -; d_gene: TRBD2; v_gene: TRBV19; CDR3nt: TGTGCCAGTAGTATAACGACTAGCGGGGGGGCGGGATACAATGAGCAGTTCTTC; CDR3aa: CASSITTSGGAGYNEQFF
j_gene: TRBJ2-5; len: 15; abundance: -; d_gene: -; v_gene: TRBV11-2; CDR3nt: TGTGCCAGCACTCTATTTGGGGGGGGGCTTCGGACCCAGTACTTC; CDR3aa: CASTLFGGGLRTQYF
j_gene: TRBJ2-3; len: 13; abundance: -; d_gene: -; v_gene: TRBV4-2; CDR3nt: TGTGCCAGCAGCCAATTAGGCACAGATACGCAGTATTTT; CDR3aa: CASSQLGTDTQYF
j_gene: TRBJ2-3; len: 11; abundance: few; d_gene: -; v_gene: TRBV5-1; CDR3nt: TGCGCCAGCAGGCTTACAGATACGCAGTATTTT; CDR3aa: CASRLTDTQYF
j_gene: TRBJ2-7; len: 14; abundance: -; d_gene: TRBD1; v_gene: TRBV25-1; CDR3nt: TGTGCCAGCAGTGGACAGGGATCCTCCTACGAGCAGTACTTC; CDR3aa: CASSGQGSSYEQYF
j_gene: TRBJ1-2; len: 13; abundance: -; d_gene: TRBD1; v_gene: TRBV18; CDR3nt: TGTGCCAGCTCACCTACAGGGGGCTATGGCTACACCTTC; CDR3aa: CASSPTGGYGYTF
j_gene: TRBJ1-1; len: 14; abundance: -; d_gene: -; v_gene: TRBV7-9; CDR3nt: TGTGCCAGCAGCTTAGAGGTTCGGAACACTGAAGCTTTCTTT; CDR3aa: CASSLEVRNTEAFF
j_gene: TRBJ2-5; len: 15; abundance: -; d_gene: TRBD2; v_gene: TRBV2; CDR3nt: TGTGCCAGCAGTTATTGGGGAGGGCTTGAGGAGACCCAGTACTTC; CDR3aa: CASSYWGGLEETQYF
j_gene: TRBJ2-4; len: 16; abundance: -; d_gene: TRBD2; v_gene: TRBV27; CDR3nt: TGTGCCAGCAGTTTAAAAGAAGGCGGGGGGGCCAACATTCAGTACTTC; CDR3aa: CASSLKEGGGANIQYF
j_gene: TRBJ2-5; len: 14; abundance: -; d_gene: -; v_gene: TRBV5-4; CDR3nt: TGTGCCAGCAGCTTTATATCGGCACAAGAGACCCAGTACTTC; CDR3aa: CASSFISAQETQYF
j_gene: TRBJ1-6; len: 13; abundance: -; d_gene: TRBD1; v_gene: TRBV7-2; CDR3nt: TGTGCCAGCAGCTCGGACAGGAGTTCACCCCTCCACTTT; CDR3aa: CASSSDRSSPLHF
j_gene: TRBJ2-1; len: 17; abundance: -; d_gene: -; v_gene: TRBV7-2; CDR3nt: TGTGCCAGCAGCTTCGCCGGGTCTCTAAGCTCCTACAATGAGCAGTTCTTC; CDR3aa: CASSFAGSLSSYNEQFF
j_gene: TRBJ1-2; len: 15; abundance: -; d_gene: -; v_gene: TRBV6-5; CDR3nt: TGTGCCAGCAGTTATACGGGACGGACTAACTATGGCTACACCTTC; CDR3aa: CASSYTGRTNYGYTF
j_gene: TRBJ2-3; len: 18; abundance: -; d_gene: TRBD2; v_gene: TRBV4-2; CDR3nt: TGTGCCAGCAGCCCTCGGGGACTAGCGGACACTAGCACAGATACGCAGTATTTT; CDR3aa: CASSPRGLADTSTDTQYF
j_gene: TRBJ2-7; len: 15; abundance: -; d_gene: -; v_gene: TRBV6-5; CDR3nt: TGTGCCAGCAGCCGACCTATGGGGGTGTCCTACGAGCAGTACTTC; CDR3aa: CASSRPMGVSYEQYF
j_gene: TRBJ1-5; len: 17; abundance: -; d_gene: TRBD1; v_gene: TRBV11-2; CDR3nt: TGTGCCAGCAGCTTAGGAGGGGGCGCACCGGTTGTACAGCCCCAGCATTTT; CDR3aa: CASSLGGGAPVVQPQHF
j_gene: TRBJ1-6; len: 18; abundance: -; d_gene: -; v_gene: TRBV7-2; CDR3nt: TGTGCCAGCAGTAACGAAAGGCGCGGGCTACAGATAAATTCACCCCTCCACTTT; CDR3aa: CASSNERRGLQINSPLHF
j_gene: TRBJ1-2; len: 16; abundance: -; d_gene: TRBD1; v_gene: TRBV19; CDR3nt: TGTGCCAGTAGTGAACCCTGGACAGGGGGCGTCTATGGCTACACCTTC; CDR3aa: CASSEPWTGGVYGYTF
j_gene: TRBJ1-1; len: 14; abundance: -; d_gene: -; v_gene: TRBV19; CDR3nt: TGTGCCAGTAGTATAAAACGGATCGACACTGAAGCTTTCTTT; CDR3aa: CASSIKRIDTEAFF
j_gene: TRBJ1-1; len: 15; abundance: -; d_gene: TRBD1; v_gene: TRBV2; CDR3nt: TGTGCCAGCAGATACCCGGAGACAGGGGAGACTGAAGCTTTCTTT; CDR3aa: CASRYPETGETEAFF
j_gene: TRBJ2-3; len: 16; abundance: -; d_gene: TRBD2; v_gene: TRBV14; CDR3nt: TGTGCCAGCAGCCAAGATATAGCGGGGGGGGCAGATACGCAGTATTTT; CDR3aa: CASSQDIAGGADTQYF
j_gene: TRBJ1-4; len: 16; abundance: -; d_gene: -; v_gene: TRBV11-2; CDR3nt: TGTGCCAGCAGCTTTGCGGGGAGAGCAACTAATGAAAAACTGTTTTTT; CDR3aa: CASSFAGRATNEKLFF
j_gene: TRBJ2-3; len: 12; abundance: -; d_gene: -; v_gene: TRBV7-9; CDR3nt: TGTGCCAGCAGCCCAGGACAGTATACGCAGTATTTT; CDR3aa: CASSPGQYTQYF
j_gene: TRBJ2-3; len: 15; abundance: once; d_gene: -; v_gene: TRBV5-1; CDR3nt: TGCGCCAGCAGCCCCCTTGACAGGAGCACAGATACGCAGTATTTT; CDR3aa: CASSPLDRSTDTQYF
j_gene: TRBJ2-3; len: 14; abundance: -; d_gene: -; v_gene: TRBV27; CDR3nt: TGTGCCAGCAGGACGGGGGCCGGCACAGATACGCAGTATTTT; CDR3aa: CASRTGAGTDTQYF
j_gene: TRBJ2-5; len: 15; abundance: -; d_gene: -; v_gene: TRBV14; CDR3nt: TGTGCCAGCAGCCCCTTAGGACAGAAACAAGAGACCCAGTACTTC; CDR3aa: CASSPLGQKQETQYF
j_gene: TRBJ1-5; len: 15; abundance: -; d_gene: -; v_gene: TRBV2; CDR3nt: TGTGCCAGCAGTGAAGCGGGGACAAGCAATCAGCCCCAGCATTTT; CDR3aa: CASSEAGTSNQPQHF
j_gene: TRBJ2-5; len: 14; abundance: -; d_gene: -; v_gene: TRBV18; CDR3nt: TGTGCCAGCTCCCCCCGGCGGGGCCAAGAGACCCAGTACTTC; CDR3aa: CASSPRRGQETQYF
j_gene: TRBJ2-7; len: 15; abundance: -; d_gene: TRBD2; v_gene: TRBV18; CDR3nt: TGTGCCAGCTCAGTACTAGCGGGGGTGACCTACGAGCAGTACTTC; CDR3aa: CASSVLAGVTYEQYF
j_gene: TRBJ1-1; len: 15; abundance: once; d_gene: -; v_gene: TRBV6-1; CDR3nt: TGTGCCAGCAGTGAAAGGCCCGGGGGCAATACTGAAGCTTTCTTT; CDR3aa: CASSERPGGNTEAFF
j_gene: TRBJ2-7; len: 14; abundance: -; d_gene: -; v_gene: TRBV7-2; CDR3nt: TGTGTCAGCAGCTTAGAGGTAACCCGCCACGAGCAGTACTTC; CDR3aa: CVSSLEVTRHEQYF
j_gene: TRBJ2-5; len: 15; abundance: -; d_gene: TRBD2; v_gene: TRBV9; CDR3nt: TGTGCCAGCAGTTCCATCGGGGGGGCCCGGGAGACCCAGTACTTC; CDR3aa: CASSSIGGARETQYF
j_gene: TRBJ2-3; len: 16; abundance: -; d_gene: TRBD2; v_gene: TRBV2; CDR3nt: TGTGCCAGCAGCGCCCGGGCTAGCGGGCGCACAGATACGCAGTATTTT; CDR3aa: CASSARASGRTDTQYF
j_gene: TRBJ2-2; len: 17; abundance: -; d_gene: TRBD2; v_gene: TRBV2; CDR3nt: TGTGCCAGCAGTTTACTAGCGGGGGGACCTAACACCGGGGAGCTGTTTTTT; CDR3aa: CASSLLAGGPNTGELFF
j_gene: TRBJ1-5; len: 15; abundance: -; d_gene: -; v_gene: TRBV5-1; CDR3nt: TGCGCCAGCAGCTTGGAAGGAGCTAGCAATCAGCCCCAGCATTTT; CDR3aa: CASSLEGASNQPQHF
j_gene: TRBJ1-4; len: 14; abundance: once; d_gene: -; v_gene: TRBV7-2; CDR3nt: TGTGCCAGCAGCCTCTTAGGGGGGGAGGGGGAACTGTTTTTT; CDR3aa: CASSLLGGEGELFF
j_gene: TRBJ2-1; len: 14; abundance: -; d_gene: -; v_gene: TRBV11-2; CDR3nt: TGTGCTACTCGCCCGAGGGCAGCTTACAATGAGCAGTTCTTC; CDR3aa: CATRPRAAYNEQFF
j_gene: TRBJ2-7; len: 14; abundance: -; d_gene: -; v_gene: TRBV19; CDR3nt: TGTGCCAGTAGTATCCCCGGGCGAAGCGGCGAGCAGTACTTC; CDR3aa: CASSIPGRSGEQYF
j_gene: TRBJ1-4; len: 15; abundance: -; d_gene: -; v_gene: TRBV27; CDR3nt: TGTGCCAGCAGTCTATTATCAGGGAATGGAAGAAAACTGTTTTTT; CDR3aa: CASSLLSGNGRKLFF
j_gene: TRBJ1-5; len: 14; abundance: -; d_gene: TRBD1; v_gene: TRBV18; CDR3nt: TGTGCCAGCTCGCATGACAGGGGAGGTCAGCCCCAGCATTTT; CDR3aa: CASSHDRGGQPQHF